This T cell receptor (beta chain) was documented in a study of PD-L1 blockade in urothelial cancer. Study summary: At 3 weeks (second dose) and 6 weeks after starting treatment, blood was analyzed. T cells numbered a median of roughly 150,000 in the blood samples. Study-wide points: Lower pretreatment blood TCR clonality, under the median, predicted better survival, researchers reported.

On this clone: The antigen is unknown.

The assay was immunoSEQ multiplex PCR, and TCRdb's table has in-frame clones only and misses some. The repertoire holds about 100,000 clones, with around 93% as singletons. The CDR3 runs 18 residues. Germline V gene sequence: CDR1 LGHNA, CDR2 YNFKEQ. J lost 2 bases, V lost 1 base, and 8 bases had no gene match. This sample comprised PBMCs, obtained around atezolizumab (anti-PD-L1) treatment. The source of this sequence is a woman older than 75 with urothelial cancer. The chain is built from TRBV4-2 and TRBJ2-2; TRBD2 aligns across 9 bases. This CDR3 is CASSQVPAGGPNTGELFF. CDR3 sequence (DNA): TGTGCCAGCAGCCAAGTCCCAGCGGGAGGTCCAAACACCGGGGAGCTGTTTTTT.